The text below deals with one TCR beta chain. Antigen: not known. CDR3 length: 12 residues. Trimming removed 6 bases at V and 7 bases at J, with 12 bases between. The data were obtained in a study of blood T cells in healthy people across ages. Study-wide findings and caveats: Per million T cells, the diversity of TCR beta decreased roughly linearly as age advanced. The study found more naive CD4+ cells and higher diversity in long-lived than aged donors.

A second about 7 to 11 cycle PCR used barcoded and J-beta primers. The template-switch adaptor, which had 12 random nucleotides, put a tag on each cDNA molecule. TCRdb itself ran the 5' RACE reads through MiXCR, one entry per CDR3 protein. This sample has approximately 800,000 distinct CDR3 sequences; roughly 64% occur once, and the top ten carry roughly 22%. Ranging in age from about 6 to 100, the donors were healthy Caucasian individuals from Russia. Source material: blood. This TCR derives from a man aged 25 to 45 in good health. The genes are TRBV12-3 or TRBV12-4 and TRBJ1-2; D not certain. CDR3 region: CASSSKWAGYTF. The DNA of the CDR3 is TGTGCCAGCAGCTCAAAATGGGCTGGCTACACCTTC.